By proportion, the clone carrying this T cell receptor beta chain is medium-sized (0.01 to 0.1%). Its antigen is unidentified. This record belongs to a study of early T cells in non-severe SARS-CoV-2 infection. Using its own MiXCR run on the 5' RACE reads, TCRdb lists one record per CDR3 protein. The sample holds fewer than 30,000 distinct CDR3 sequences; more than 4.5% are singletons and the top ten take 4%. This CDR3 has 12 amino acids. Trimming stripped 5 bases from V and 8 bases from J, with 12 bases between. CDR1 and CDR2 (germline): SQVTM, ANQGSEA. Study results and caveats: Matching results from VDJdb favored anti-spike CD8 responses, leaving private and CD4 specificities undetected.

The TCR comes from an adult who was a healthcare worker with PCR-confirmed SARS-CoV-2 infection or an uninfected control (not recorded which). The chain links TRBV29-1 to TRBJ1-4; a possible D gene is TRBD1 (6 bases). The sequenced sample consisted of whole blood. Here the CDR3 DNA reads TGCAGCGTTTCGGACAGTCCAGAAAAACTGTTTTTT. Translation: CSVSDSPEKLFF.